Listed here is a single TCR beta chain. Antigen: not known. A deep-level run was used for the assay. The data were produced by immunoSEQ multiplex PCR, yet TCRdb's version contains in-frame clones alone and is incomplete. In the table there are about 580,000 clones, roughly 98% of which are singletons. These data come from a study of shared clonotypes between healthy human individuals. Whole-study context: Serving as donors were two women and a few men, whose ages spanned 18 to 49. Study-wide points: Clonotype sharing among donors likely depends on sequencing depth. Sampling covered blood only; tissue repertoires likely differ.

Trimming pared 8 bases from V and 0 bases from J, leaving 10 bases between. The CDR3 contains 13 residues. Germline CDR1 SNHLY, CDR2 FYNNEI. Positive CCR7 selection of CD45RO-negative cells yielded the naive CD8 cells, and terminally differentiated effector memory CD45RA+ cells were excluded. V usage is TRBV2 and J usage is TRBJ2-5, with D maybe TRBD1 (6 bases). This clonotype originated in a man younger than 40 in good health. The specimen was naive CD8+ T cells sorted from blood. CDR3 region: CASEGQHQETQYF. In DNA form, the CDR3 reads TGTGCCAGCGAAGGACAGCACCAAGAGACCCAGTACTTC.